This T cell receptor beta chain is drawn from a study of sequential checkpoint blockade in melanoma. Overall study context: Patients were randomized 1:1 to nivolumab-then-ipilimumab or ipilimumab-then-nivolumab first-line. Maintenance nivolumab came after either treatment sequence.

Data came from immunoSEQ multiplex PCR; TCRdb stores just in-frame clones and leaves some out. The table lists roughly 18,000 clones, more than 55% of them singletons. Sample treatment: randomized to nivolumab then ipilimumab (arm A) or the reverse (arm B). No patient had prior DNA-damaging chemotherapy. This CDR3 spans 11 amino acids. Germline V gene sequence: CDR1 SEHNR, CDR2 FQNEAQ (reference sequence). Between the trimmed V and J ends, which lost 4 bases and 8 bases, there was a span of 6 bases. V and J are TRBV7-9 and TRBJ2-1; D is undetermined. The origin of this receptor is a human donor with melanoma. The specimen comprised CD8+ T cells sorted from blood (inferred from file names), sampled from a patient given nivolumab and ipilimumab in sequence. This CDR3 is CASSSPYEQFF. The CDR3 DNA is TGTGCCAGCAGCTCCCCCTATGAGCAGTTCTTC.